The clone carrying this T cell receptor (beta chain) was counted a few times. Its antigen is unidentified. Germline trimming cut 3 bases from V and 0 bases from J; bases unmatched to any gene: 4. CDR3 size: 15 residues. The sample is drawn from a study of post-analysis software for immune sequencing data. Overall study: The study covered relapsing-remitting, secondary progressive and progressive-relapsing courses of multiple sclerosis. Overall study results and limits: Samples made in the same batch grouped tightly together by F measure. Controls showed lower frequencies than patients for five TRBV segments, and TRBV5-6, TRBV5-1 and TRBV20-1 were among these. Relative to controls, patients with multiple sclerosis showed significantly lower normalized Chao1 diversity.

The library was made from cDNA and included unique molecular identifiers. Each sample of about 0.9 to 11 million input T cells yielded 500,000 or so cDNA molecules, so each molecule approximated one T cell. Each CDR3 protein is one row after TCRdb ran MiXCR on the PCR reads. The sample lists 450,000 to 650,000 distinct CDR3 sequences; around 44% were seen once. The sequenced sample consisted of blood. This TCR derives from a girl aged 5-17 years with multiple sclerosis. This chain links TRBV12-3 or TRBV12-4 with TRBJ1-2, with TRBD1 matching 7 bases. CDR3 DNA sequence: TGTGCCAGCAGTTTCGAGACAGGGCCTAACTATGGCTACACCTTC. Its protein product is CASSFETGPNYGYTF.